This T cell receptor beta chain is drawn from a study of CD8+ T cells in alopecia areata. Overall study context: Among treated patients, oral tofacitinib was administered at 5 to 10 mg twice daily.

General study findings and limits: Normal scalp had lower clonality than lesional scalp, with alopecia totalis/universalis lesions showing this most strongly. In patients, TCRs were shared less clearly than in mice, and HLA may possibly be involved.

CDR3 size: 14 residues. V lost 5 bases and J lost 8, with 16 bases in between. Germline assignment: CDR1 SGHVS and CDR2 FQNEAQ. Treatment in this sample: oral pan-JAK inhibitor, 5-10 mg twice daily. A remark on this clone: Its antigen remains unidentified.

Sequencing templates came from extracted RNA that was reverse transcribed into cDNA. Libraries were prepared by immunoSEQ multiplex PCR; TCRdb keeps only in-frame clonotypes and omits some of them. The sample comprises about 180,000 clones, about 53% of which are singletons, and 10% to 11% rests with the top ten. The sample was CD8+ T cells sorted from blood, taken at week 24, from a patient treated with tofacitinib. This sequence originates from a human donor with alopecia areata. The V call is TRBV7-8, the J call TRBJ2-1; D uncertain. CDR3 region: CASSPSGRTDEQFF. The CDR3 DNA sequence: TGTGCCAGCAGCCCCTCCGGACGCACCGATGAGCAGTTCTTC.